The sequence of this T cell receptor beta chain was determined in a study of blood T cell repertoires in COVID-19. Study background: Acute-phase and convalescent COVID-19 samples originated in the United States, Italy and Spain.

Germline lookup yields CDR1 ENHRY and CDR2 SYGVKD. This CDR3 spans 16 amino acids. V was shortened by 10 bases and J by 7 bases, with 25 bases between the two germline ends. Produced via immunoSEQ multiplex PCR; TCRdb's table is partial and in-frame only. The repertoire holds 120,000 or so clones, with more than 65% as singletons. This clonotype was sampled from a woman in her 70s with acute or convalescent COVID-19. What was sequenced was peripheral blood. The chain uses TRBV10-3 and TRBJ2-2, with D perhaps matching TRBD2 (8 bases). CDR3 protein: CATWTGLRGGHGELFF. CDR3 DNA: TGTGCCACCTGGACAGGATTGCGCGGGGGGCACGGGGAGCTGTTTTTT.